The clone carrying this TCR beta chain was recorded many times. The CDR3 spans 15 residues. With V trimmed by 4 bases and J by 8 bases, 9 bases remained unmatched. Germline CDR1 reads SGHRS; CDR2 reads YFSETQ. The record originates from a study of identical twins. Addition of a universal primer site occurred through template switching, and cDNA carried unique molecular identifiers. TCRdb re-called the 5' RACE reads through MiXCR, storing one row per CDR3 protein. The table shows under 1 million distinct CDR3 sequences, with about 12% occurring only once. The data were also submitted as part of a second study, on yellow fever vaccine responses in identical twins.

This chain joins TRBV5-1 and TRBJ1-4; 9 nucleotides match TRBD1. The origin of this receptor is a woman under 30 in good health. Material for sequencing was PBMCs. In nucleotides, the CDR3 is TGCGCCAGCAGCCTGGGACAGGGCTGGATCGAAAAACTGTTTTTT. This sequence encodes CASSLGQGWIEKLFF.